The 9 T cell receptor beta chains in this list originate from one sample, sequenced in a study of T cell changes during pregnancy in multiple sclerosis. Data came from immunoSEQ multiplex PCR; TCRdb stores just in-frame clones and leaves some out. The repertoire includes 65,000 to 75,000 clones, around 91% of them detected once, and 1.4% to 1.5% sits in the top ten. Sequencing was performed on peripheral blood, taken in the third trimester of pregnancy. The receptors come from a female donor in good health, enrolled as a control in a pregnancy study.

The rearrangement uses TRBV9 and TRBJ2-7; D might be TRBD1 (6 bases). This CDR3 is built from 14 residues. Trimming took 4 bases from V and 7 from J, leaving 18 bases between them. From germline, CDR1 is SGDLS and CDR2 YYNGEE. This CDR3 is CASSKGDITGEQYF. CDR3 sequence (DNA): TGTGCCAGCAGCAAGGGGGACATCACGGGGGAGCAGTACTTC.

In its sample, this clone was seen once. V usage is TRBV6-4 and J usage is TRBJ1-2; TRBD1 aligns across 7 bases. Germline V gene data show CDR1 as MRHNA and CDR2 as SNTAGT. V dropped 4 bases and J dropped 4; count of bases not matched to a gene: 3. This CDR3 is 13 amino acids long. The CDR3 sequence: CASSATGSYGYTF. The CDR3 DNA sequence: TGTGCCAGCAGTGCGACAGGGAGCTATGGCTACACCTTC.

The DNA of the CDR3 is TGTGCCAGCAGCGTAAGGGAGGGCCGGTTCACTGAAGCTTTCTTT. It translates to CASSVREGRFTEAFF. The chain links TRBV9 to TRBJ1-1; D ambiguous. The V end was cut by 1 base, the J end by 4 bases, with 14 bases between. Germline V gives CDR1 SGDLS, CDR2 YYNGEE. The CDR3 has 15 residues.

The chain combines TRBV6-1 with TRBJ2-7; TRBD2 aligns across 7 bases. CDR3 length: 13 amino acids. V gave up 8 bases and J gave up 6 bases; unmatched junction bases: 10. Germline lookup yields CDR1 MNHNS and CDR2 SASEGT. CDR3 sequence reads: CASGPDSGIEQYF. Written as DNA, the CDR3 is TGTGCCAGCGGTCCCGACAGCGGGATCGAGCAGTACTTC.

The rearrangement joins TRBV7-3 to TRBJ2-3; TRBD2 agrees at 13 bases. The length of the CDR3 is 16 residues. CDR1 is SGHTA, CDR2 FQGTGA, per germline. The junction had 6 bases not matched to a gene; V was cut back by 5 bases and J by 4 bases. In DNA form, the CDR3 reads TGTGCCAGCAGCCTACTAGCGGGGGGGCAGTCAGATACGCAGTATTTT. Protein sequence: CASSLLAGGQSDTQYF.

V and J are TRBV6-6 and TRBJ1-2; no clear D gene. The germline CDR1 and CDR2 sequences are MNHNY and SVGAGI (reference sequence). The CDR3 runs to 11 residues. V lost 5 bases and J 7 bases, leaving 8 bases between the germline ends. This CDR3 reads CASSAEGGYTF. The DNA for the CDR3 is TGTGCCAGCAGTGCCGAGGGTGGCTACACCTTC.

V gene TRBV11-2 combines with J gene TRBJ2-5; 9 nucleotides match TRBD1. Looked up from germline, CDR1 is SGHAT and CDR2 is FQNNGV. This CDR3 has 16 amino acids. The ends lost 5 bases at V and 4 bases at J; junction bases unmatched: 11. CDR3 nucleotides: TGTGCCAGCAGCGCCGAAACAGGGGGCGCGAGAGAGACCCAGTACTTC. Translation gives CASSAETGGARETQYF.

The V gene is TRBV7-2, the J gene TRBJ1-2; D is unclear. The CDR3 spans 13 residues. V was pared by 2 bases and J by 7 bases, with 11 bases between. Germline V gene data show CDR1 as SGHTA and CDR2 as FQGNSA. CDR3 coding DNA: TGTGCCAGCAGCTTAATAACGGGATCTGGCTACACCTTC. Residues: CASSLITGSGYTF.

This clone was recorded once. The CDR3 here is CASSPARGQAGGEQYF. In nucleotides, the CDR3 is TGTGCCAGCAGCCCGGCCAGGGGACAGGCGGGTGGAGAGCAGTACTTC. This chain uses TRBV11-2 with TRBJ2-7; 8 nucleotides line up with TRBD1. Trimming removed 5 bases from V and 7 bases from J; junction bases left unmatched: 16. The length of the CDR3 is 16 residues. Germline values: CDR1 SGHAT, CDR2 FQNNGV.